The source of this T cell receptor beta chain is a study of blood T cell repertoires in COVID-19. Study overall: Some COVID-19 samples were acute and others convalescent; all came from the United States, Italy and Spain. PBMCs, B-cell-depleted T cells, or T cells were the source of the cDNA or gDNA that made up the material.

Seattle patients were enrolled during active infection and followed longitudinally. The germline gives CDR1 KGHSH, CDR2 LQKENI. The CDR3 runs to 14 residues. With 6 bases removed from V and 0 bases from J, the gap between germline ends came to 8 bases. The table came from immunoSEQ multiplex PCR; TCRdb's copy has only in-frame clones and leaves some out. The sample lists some 290,000 clones; roughly 90% were seen once. The sequence was collected from a woman aged 25 to 39 with COVID-19, enrolled during active disease. Sequenced material: peripheral blood. V usage is TRBV18 and J usage is TRBJ1-4; D is unresolved. The CDR3 is CASSYGSTNEKLFF. The CDR3 DNA reads TGTGCCAGCTCCTACGGTTCAACTAATGAAAAACTGTTTTTT.